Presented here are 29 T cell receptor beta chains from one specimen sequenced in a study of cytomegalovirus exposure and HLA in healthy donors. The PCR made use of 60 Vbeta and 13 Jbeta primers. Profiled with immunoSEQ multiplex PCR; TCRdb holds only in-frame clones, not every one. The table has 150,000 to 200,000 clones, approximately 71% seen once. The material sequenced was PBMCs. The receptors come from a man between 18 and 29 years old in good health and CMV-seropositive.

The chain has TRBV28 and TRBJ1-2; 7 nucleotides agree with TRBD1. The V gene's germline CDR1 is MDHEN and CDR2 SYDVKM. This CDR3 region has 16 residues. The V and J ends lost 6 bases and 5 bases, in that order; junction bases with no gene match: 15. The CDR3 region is CASSPPYSTGKYGYTF. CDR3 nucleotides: TGTGCCAGCAGCCCCCCATACTCGACAGGGAAGTATGGCTACACCTTC.

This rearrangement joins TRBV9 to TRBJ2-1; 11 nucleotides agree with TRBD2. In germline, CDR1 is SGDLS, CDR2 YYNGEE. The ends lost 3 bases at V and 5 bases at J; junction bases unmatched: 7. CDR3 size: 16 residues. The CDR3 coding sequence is TGTGCCAGCAGCGACCCAGGGACTAGCGGTAACAATGAGCAGTTCTTC. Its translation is CASSDPGTSGNNEQFF.

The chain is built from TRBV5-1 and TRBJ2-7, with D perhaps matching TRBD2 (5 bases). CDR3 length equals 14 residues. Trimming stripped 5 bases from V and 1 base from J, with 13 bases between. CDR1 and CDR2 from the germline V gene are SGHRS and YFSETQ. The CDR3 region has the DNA TGCGCCAGCAGGGGTTCGCTAGCTTCCTACGAGCAGTACTTC. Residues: CASRGSLASYEQYF.

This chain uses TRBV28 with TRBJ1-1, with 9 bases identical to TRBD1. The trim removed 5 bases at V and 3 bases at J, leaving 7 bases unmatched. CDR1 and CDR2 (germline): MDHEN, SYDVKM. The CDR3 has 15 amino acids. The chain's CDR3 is CASSPYRGLYTEAFF. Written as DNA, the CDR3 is TGTGCCAGCAGTCCCTACAGGGGGCTGTACACTGAAGCTTTCTTT.

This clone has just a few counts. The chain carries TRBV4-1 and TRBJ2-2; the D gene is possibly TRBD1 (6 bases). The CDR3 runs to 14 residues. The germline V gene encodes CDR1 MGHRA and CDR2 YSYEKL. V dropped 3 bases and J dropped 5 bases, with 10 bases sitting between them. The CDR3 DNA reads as TGCGCCAGCAGCCATAGCACAGGGACCGGGGAGCTGTTTTTT. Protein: CASSHSTGTGELFF.

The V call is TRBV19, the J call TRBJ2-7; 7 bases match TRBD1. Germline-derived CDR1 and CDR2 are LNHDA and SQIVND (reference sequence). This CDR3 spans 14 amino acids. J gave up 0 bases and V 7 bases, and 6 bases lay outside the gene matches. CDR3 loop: CASTLTGISYEQYF. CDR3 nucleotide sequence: TGTGCCAGTACCCTGACAGGGATCTCCTACGAGCAGTACTTC.

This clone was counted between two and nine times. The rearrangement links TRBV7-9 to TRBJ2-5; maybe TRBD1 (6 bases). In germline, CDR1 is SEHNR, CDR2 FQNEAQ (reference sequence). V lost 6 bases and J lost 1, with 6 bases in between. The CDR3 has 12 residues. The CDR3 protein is CASRDSQETQYF. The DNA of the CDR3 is TGTGCCAGCAGGGACAGCCAAGAGACCCAGTACTTC.

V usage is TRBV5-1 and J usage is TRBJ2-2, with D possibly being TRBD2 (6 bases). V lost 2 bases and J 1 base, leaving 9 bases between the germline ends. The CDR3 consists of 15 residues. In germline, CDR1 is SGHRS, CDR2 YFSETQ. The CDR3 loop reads CASSFYSGNTGELFF. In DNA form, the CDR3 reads TGCGCCAGCAGCTTCTATAGCGGGAACACCGGGGAGCTGTTTTTT.

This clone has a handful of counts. The CDR3 DNA is TGTGCCAGCAGGGGGACAGGATCCAATGGCTACACCTTC. This codes for CASRGTGSNGYTF. The chain recombines TRBV2 with TRBJ1-2; TRBD1 aligns across 8 bases. The germline gives CDR1 SNHLY, CDR2 FYNNEI. Losses at the gene ends were 6 bases for V and 6 bases for J; bases not matched to a gene: 6. This CDR3 has 13 amino acids.

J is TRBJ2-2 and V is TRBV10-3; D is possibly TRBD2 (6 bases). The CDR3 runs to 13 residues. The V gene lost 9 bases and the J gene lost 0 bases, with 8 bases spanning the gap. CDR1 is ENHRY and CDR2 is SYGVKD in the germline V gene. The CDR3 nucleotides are TGTGCCATTGGGACTTCGAACACCGGGGAGCTGTTTTTT. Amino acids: CAIGTSNTGELFF.

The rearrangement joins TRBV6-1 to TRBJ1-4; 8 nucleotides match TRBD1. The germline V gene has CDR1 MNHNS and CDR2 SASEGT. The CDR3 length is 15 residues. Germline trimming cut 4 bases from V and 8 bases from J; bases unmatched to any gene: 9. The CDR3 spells CASSGFPGGREKLFF. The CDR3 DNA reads TGTGCCAGCAGTGGATTCCCAGGGGGCCGGGAAAAACTGTTTTTT.

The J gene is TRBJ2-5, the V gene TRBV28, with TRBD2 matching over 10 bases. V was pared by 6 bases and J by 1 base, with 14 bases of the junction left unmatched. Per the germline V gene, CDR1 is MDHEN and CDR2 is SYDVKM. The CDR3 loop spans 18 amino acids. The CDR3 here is CASSPELAGLGGQETQYF. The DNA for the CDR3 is TGTGCCAGCAGCCCAGAACTAGCGGGACTAGGGGGCCAAGAGACCCAGTACTTC.

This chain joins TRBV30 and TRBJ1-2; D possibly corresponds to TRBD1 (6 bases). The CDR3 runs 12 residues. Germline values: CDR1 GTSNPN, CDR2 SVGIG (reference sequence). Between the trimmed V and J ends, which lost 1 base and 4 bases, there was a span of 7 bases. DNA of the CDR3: TGTGCCTGGAGTGGGACAGTCTATGGCTACACCTTC. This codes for CAWSGTVYGYTF.

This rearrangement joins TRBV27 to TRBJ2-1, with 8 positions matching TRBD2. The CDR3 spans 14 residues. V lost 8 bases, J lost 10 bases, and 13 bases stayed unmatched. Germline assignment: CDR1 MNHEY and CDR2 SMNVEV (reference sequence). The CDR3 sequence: CASRRSGRGAEQFF. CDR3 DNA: TGTGCCAGCCGAAGGTCCGGGAGGGGGGCGGAGCAGTTCTTC.

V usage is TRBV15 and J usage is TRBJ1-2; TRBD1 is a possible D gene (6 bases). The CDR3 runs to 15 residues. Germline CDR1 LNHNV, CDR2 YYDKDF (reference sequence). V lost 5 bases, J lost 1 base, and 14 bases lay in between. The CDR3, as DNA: TGTGCCACCAGCCCTAGGGGGGGTAGTAACTATGGCTACACCTTC. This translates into CATSPRGGSNYGYTF. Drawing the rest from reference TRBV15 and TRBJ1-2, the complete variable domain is DAMVIQNPRYQVTQFGKPVTLSCSQTLNHNVMYWYQQKSSQAPKLLFHYYDKDFNNEADTPDNFQSRRPNTSFCFLDIRSPGLGDTAMYLCATSPRGGSNYGYTFGSGTRLTVV.

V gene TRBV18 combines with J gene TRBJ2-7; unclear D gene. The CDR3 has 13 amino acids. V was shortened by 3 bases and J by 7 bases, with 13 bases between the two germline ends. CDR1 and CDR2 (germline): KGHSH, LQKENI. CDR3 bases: TGTGCCAGCTCACCCTACTCCGAACGGGAGCAGTACTTC. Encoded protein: CASSPYSEREQYF.

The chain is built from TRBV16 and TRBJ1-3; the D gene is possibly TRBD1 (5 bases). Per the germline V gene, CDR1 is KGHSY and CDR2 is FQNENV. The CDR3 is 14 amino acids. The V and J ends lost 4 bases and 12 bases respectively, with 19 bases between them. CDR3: CASSRSGDSDHIYF. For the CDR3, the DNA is TGTGCCAGCAGCCGGTCCGGTGACAGTGACCACATATATTTT.

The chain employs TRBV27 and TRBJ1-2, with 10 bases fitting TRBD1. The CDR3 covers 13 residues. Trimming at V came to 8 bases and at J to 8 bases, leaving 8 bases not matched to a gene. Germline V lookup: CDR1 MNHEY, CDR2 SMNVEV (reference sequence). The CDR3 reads CASATGTGEGYTF. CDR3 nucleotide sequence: TGTGCCAGCGCGACGGGGACAGGGGAAGGCTACACCTTC.

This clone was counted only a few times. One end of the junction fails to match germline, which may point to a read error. CDR3 loop: CASSLHLAEERRIF. In DNA form, the CDR3 reads TGTGCCAGCAGCTTGCATCTAGCGGAAGAACGGAGGATCTTC. The V call is TRBV5-5, the J call TRBJ2-1, with 7 bases matching TRBD2. Germline V CDR1 and CDR2: SGHKS, YYEKEE (reference sequence). There are 14 residues in the CDR3.

The CDR3 coding sequence is TGTGCCAGCAGCCCCAAACCGGGACAGCGCTCTCCCTACGAGCAGTACTTC. It encodes CASSPKPGQRSPYEQYF. The gene calls are TRBV5-4 and TRBJ2-7; 7 positions agree with TRBD1. The CDR3 loop spans 17 amino acids. Trimming took 4 bases from V and 2 from J; bases not matched to a gene: 15. Germline CDR1 reads SGHNT; CDR2 reads YYREEE (reference sequence).

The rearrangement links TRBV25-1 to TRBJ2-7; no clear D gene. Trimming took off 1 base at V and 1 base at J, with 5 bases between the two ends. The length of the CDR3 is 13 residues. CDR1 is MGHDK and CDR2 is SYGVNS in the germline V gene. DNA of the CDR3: TGTGCCAGCAGTGAATTCGGGTCCTACGAGCAGTACTTC. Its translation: CASSEFGSYEQYF.

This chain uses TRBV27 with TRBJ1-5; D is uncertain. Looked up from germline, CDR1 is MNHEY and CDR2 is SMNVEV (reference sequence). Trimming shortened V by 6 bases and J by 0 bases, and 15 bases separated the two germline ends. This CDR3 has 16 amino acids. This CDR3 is CASSPAGPYSNQPQHF. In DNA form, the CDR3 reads TGTGCCAGCAGCCCCGCAGGCCCGTATAGCAATCAGCCCCAGCATTTT.

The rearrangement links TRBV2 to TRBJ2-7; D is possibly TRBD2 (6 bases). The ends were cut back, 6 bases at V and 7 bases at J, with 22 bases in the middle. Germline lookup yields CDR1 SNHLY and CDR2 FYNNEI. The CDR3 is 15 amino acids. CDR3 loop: CASSRLGGGSGEQYF. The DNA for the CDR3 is TGTGCCAGCAGCCGCCTTGGTGGGGGGTCTGGTGAGCAGTACTTC.

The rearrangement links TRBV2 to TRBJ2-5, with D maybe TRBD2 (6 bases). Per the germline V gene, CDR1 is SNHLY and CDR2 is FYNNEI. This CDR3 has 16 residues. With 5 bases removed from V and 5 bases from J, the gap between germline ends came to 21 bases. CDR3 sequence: CASSPGGAPGKETQYF. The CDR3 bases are TGTGCCAGCAGTCCCGGAGGGGCCCCGGGCAAGGAGACCCAGTACTTC.

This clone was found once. CDR3 sequence reads: CATSRQRRATNEKLFF. The DNA for the CDR3 is TGTGCCACCAGCAGGCAACGCAGGGCAACTAATGAAAAACTGTTTTTT. This chain links TRBV15 with TRBJ1-4; a possible D gene is TRBD1 (5 bases). The V gene's germline CDR1 is LNHNV and CDR2 YYDKDF (reference sequence). This CDR3 region has 16 residues. V was pared by 3 bases and J by 0 bases, with 11 bases between. The full variable domain, completed using reference TRBV15 and TRBJ1-4, is DAMVIQNPRYQVTQFGKPVTLSCSQTLNHNVMYWYQQKSSQAPKLLFHYYDKDFNNEADTPDNFQSRRPNTSFCFLDIRSPGLGDTAMYLCATSRQRRATNEKLFFGSGTQLSVL.

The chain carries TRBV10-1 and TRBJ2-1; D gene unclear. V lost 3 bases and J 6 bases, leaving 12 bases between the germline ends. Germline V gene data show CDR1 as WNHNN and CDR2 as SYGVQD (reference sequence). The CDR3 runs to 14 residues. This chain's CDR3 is CASSDPPRGNEQFF. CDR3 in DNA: TGCGCCAGCAGTGACCCCCCACGCGGCAATGAGCAGTTCTTC.

CDR3 residues: CASSEAWERWNQPQHF. For the CDR3, the DNA is TGTGCCAGCAGTGAAGCGTGGGAGAGGTGGAATCAGCCCCAGCATTTT. This chain uses TRBV6-1 with TRBJ1-5; no definite D call. The ends were cut back, 0 bases at V and 4 bases at J, with 13 bases in the middle. Per germline, CDR1 MNHNS and CDR2 SASEGT. This CDR3 contains 16 residues.

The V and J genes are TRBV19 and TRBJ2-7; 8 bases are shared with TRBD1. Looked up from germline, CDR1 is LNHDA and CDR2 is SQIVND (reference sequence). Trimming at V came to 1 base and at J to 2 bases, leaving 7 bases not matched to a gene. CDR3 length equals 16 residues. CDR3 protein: CASSIGGTGPTYEQYF. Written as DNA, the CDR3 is TGTGCCAGTAGTATAGGTGGGACAGGACCAACCTACGAGCAGTACTTC.

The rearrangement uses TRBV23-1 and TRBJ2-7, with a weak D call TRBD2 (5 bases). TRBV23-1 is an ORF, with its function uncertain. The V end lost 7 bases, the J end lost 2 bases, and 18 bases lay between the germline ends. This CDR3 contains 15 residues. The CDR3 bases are TGCGCCAGCACCGTTTTAGGGAGCCTAACCTACGAGCAGTACTTC. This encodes CASTVLGSLTYEQYF.